The 12 T cell receptor beta chains below were found in one sample sequenced in a study of control samples from healthy donors and cancer patients. Clones were read by immunoSEQ multiplex PCR, and TCRdb kept only the in-frame ones, dropping some. The table has some 97,000 clones, roughly 84% seen once. Sequencing used blood. The origin of the receptors is a woman in her fifties or sixties in good health.

V is TRBV18 and J is TRBJ1-1; TRBD1 matches at 8 bases. With V trimmed by 6 bases and J by 4 bases, 7 bases remained unmatched. Germline V gene sequence: CDR1 KGHSH, CDR2 LQKENI. CDR3 size: 14 residues. CDR3 coding DNA: TGTGCCAGCTCCCAGGACAGGGAGCCCACTGAAGCTTTCTTT. This codes for CASSQDREPTEAFF.

This chain links TRBV9 with TRBJ2-1; 9 bases map to TRBD2. The germline gives CDR1 SGDLS, CDR2 YYNGEE. The V segment lost 3 bases and the J segment 3 bases; nucleotides outside the gene matches: 10. This CDR3 spans 17 amino acids. The CDR3 sequence is CASSEESGGLFYNEQFF. CDR3 nucleotide sequence: TGTGCCAGCAGCGAAGAAAGCGGGGGGCTCTTCTACAATGAGCAGTTCTTC. The variable domain in full, completed from reference TRBV9 and TRBJ2-1, reads DSGVTQTPKHLITATGQRVTLRCSPRSGDLSVYWYQQSLDQGLQFLIQYYNGEERAKGNILERFSAQQFPDLHSELNLSSLELGDSALYFCASSEESGGLFYNEQFFGPGTRLTVL.

This clone has a handful of counts. The chain links TRBV7-9 to TRBJ2-7; 9 bases align to TRBD1. Trimming at V came to 5 bases and at J to 1 base, leaving 6 bases not matched to a gene. The V gene's germline CDR1 is SEHNR and CDR2 FQNEAQ (reference sequence). This CDR3 is built from 15 residues. This chain's CDR3 is CASSPGGQGSYEQYV. In DNA, the CDR3 is TGTGCCAGCAGCCCTGGGGGACAGGGTTCCTACGAGCAGTACGTC.

The rearrangement links TRBV30 to TRBJ1-1; tentatively, D is TRBD1 (6 bases). Trimming shortened V by 3 bases and J by 7 bases, and 12 bases separated the two germline ends. Germline CDR1 and CDR2: GTSNPN and SVGIG (reference sequence). The CDR3 sequence is 12 residues long. CDR3 amino acids: CAWRRGGLEAFF. As DNA, the CDR3 is TGTGCCTGGAGGAGGGGGGGCCTTGAAGCTTTCTTT.

The chain couples TRBV20-1 to TRBJ2-1; D ambiguous. The germline CDR1 and CDR2 sequences are DFQATT and SNEGSKA (reference sequence). Trimming left V 5 bases short and J 12 bases short, with 14 bases between. This CDR3 spans 11 amino acids. The CDR3 loop reads CSAETTKGQFF. The CDR3, as DNA: TGCAGTGCTGAAACTACCAAGGGGCAGTTCTTC.

The CDR3 DNA sequence: TGCAGCGTTAAGGGGGGGAGCTATGGCTACACCTTC. Its protein is CSVKGGSYGYTF. V and J are TRBV29-1 and TRBJ1-2, with D perhaps TRBD1 (6 bases). Germline V gene lookup returns CDR1 SQVTM and CDR2 ANQGSEA. Trimming left V 5 bases short and J 4 bases short, with 11 bases between. The CDR3 totals 12 residues. The full variable domain, completed using reference TRBV29-1 and TRBJ1-2, is SAVISQKPSRDICQRGTSLTIQCQVDSQVTMMFWYRQQPGQSLTLIATANQGSEATYESGFVIDKFPISRPNLTFSTLTVSNMSPEDSSIYLCSVKGGSYGYTFGSGTRLTVV.

The chain employs TRBV12-5 and TRBJ1-4; maybe TRBD1 (6 bases). V lost 7 bases and J lost 5, with 14 bases in between. CDR1 and CDR2 (germline): LGHNT, FRNRAP. The CDR3 has 14 amino acids. CDR3 coding DNA: TGTGCTAGTGCCTTACAGGGAGGGAATGAAAAACTGTTTTTT. This gives the protein CASALQGGNEKLFF.

The V gene is TRBV19, the J gene TRBJ1-5; D gene unclear. Germline V CDR1 and CDR2: LNHDA, SQIVND (reference sequence). V was clipped by 0 bases and J by 7 bases, with 7 bases between them. This CDR3 comprises 13 residues. The CDR3 protein is CASSIDGPQPQHF. The CDR3 DNA follows: TGTGCCAGTAGTATAGATGGGCCGCAGCCCCAGCATTTT. The full variable domain, with the rest looked up from reference TRBV19 and TRBJ1-5, is DGGITQSPKYLFRKEGQNVTLSCEQNLNHDAMYWYRQDPGQGLRLIYYSQIVNDFQKGDIAEGYSVSREKKESFPLTVTSAQKNPTAFYLCASSIDGPQPQHFGDGTRLSIL.

V gene TRBV30 combines with J gene TRBJ2-6; 10 bases line up with TRBD1. The CDR3 extends over 16 amino acids. Trimming cost V 7 bases and J 0 bases; bases outside gene matches: 6. The germline CDR1 and CDR2 sequences are GTSNPN and SVGIG (reference sequence). CDR3 sequence: CASGTGAVSGANVLTF. In DNA, the CDR3 is TGTGCCTCAGGGACAGGGGCCGTCTCTGGGGCCAACGTCCTGACTTTC.

The V gene is TRBV19, the J gene TRBJ1-6, with 9 bases identical to TRBD1. V lost 5 bases, J lost 5 bases, and 1 base stayed unmatched. CDR1 LNHDA and CDR2 SQIVND come from the germline V gene (reference sequence). CDR3 size: 14 residues. The CDR3 DNA reads TGTGCCAGTAGTGGACAGGGGAATAATTCACCCCTCCACTTT. It yields the protein CASSGQGNNSPLHF.

This rearrangement joins TRBV6-1 to TRBJ2-4; D possibly corresponds to TRBD2 (5 bases). The ends were cut back, 2 bases at V and 3 bases at J, with 26 bases in the middle. The CDR3 contains 20 residues. The germline V gene encodes CDR1 MNHNS and CDR2 SASEGT. The CDR3 reads CASSEYLPTEGMIGKNIQYF. The DNA for the CDR3 is TGTGCCAGCAGTGAATACCTCCCCACAGAGGGAATGATTGGCAAAAACATTCAGTACTTC.

The chain has TRBV5-1 and TRBJ1-4; D might be TRBD1 (6 bases). Trimming shortened V by 2 bases and J by 0 bases, and 11 bases separated the two germline ends. This CDR3 comprises 16 residues. CDR1 SGHRS and CDR2 YFSETQ come from the germline V gene. In DNA form, the CDR3 reads TGCGCCAGCAGCTTAGGGGGTTTTGCAACTAATGAAAAACTGTTTTTT. Translated, it gives CASSLGGFATNEKLFF.